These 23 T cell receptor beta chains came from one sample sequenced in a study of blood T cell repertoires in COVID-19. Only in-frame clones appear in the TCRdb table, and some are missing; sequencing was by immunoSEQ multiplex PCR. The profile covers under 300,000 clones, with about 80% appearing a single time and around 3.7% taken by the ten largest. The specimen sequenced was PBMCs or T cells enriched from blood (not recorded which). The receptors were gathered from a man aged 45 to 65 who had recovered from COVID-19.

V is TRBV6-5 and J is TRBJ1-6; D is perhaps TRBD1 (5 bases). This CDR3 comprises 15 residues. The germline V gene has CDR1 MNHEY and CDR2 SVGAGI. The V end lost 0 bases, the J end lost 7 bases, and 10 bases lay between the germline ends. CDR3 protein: CASSYSIGGNSPLHF. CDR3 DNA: TGTGCCAGCAGTTACTCGATTGGGGGGAATTCACCCCTCCACTTT.

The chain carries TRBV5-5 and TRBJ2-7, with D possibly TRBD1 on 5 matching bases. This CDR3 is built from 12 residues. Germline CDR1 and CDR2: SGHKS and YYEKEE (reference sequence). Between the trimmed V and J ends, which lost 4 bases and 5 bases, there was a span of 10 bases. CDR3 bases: TGTGCCAGCAGCCTCGACAGAAACGAGCAGTACTTC. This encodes CASSLDRNEQYF.

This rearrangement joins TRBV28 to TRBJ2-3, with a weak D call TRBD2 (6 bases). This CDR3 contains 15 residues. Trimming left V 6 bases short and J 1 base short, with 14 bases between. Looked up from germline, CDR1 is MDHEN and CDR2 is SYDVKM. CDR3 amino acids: CASRTRRDGTDTQYF. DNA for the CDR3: TGTGCCAGCAGGACTCGGAGGGACGGCACAGATACGCAGTATTTT.

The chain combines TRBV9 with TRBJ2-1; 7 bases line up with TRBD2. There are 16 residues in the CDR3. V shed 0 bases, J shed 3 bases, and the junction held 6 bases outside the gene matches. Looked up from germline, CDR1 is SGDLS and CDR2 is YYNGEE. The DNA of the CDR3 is TGTGCCAGCAGCGTAGTTGGCGGGAGAAGCTACAATGAGCAGTTCTTC. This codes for CASSVVGGRSYNEQFF.

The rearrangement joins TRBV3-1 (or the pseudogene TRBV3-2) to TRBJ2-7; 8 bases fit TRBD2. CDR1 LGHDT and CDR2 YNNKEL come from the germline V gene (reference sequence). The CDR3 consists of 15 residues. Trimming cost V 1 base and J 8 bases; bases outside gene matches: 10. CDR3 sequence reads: CASSQGGSGGKKQYF. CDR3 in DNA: TGTGCCAGCAGCCAAGGTGGGAGCGGGGGCAAAAAGCAGTACTTC.

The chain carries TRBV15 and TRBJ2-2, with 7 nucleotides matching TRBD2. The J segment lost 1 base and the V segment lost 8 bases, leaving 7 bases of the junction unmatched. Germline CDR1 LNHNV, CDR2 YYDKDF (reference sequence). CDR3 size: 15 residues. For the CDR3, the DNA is TGTGCCACCCGAGGCGGGAGAGTGAACACCGGGGAGCTGTTTTTT. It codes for CATRGGRVNTGELFF.

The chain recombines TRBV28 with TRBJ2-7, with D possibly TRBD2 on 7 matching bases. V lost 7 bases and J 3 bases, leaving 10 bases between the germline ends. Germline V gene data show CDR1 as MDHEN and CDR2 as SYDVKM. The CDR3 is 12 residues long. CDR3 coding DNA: TGTGCCAGCAAGGGGGGGAACTACGAGCAGTACTTC. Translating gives CASKGGNYEQYF.

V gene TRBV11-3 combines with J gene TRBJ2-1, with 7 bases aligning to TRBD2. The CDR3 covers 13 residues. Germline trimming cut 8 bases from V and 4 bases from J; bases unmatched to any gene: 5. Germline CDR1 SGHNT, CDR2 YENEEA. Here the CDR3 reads CASGLADYNEQFF. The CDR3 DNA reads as TGTGCCAGCGGGCTAGCGGATTACAATGAGCAGTTCTTC.

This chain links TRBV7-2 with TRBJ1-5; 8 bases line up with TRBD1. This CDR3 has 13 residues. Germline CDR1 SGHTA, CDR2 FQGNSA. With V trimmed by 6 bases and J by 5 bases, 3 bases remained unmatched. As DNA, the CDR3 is TGTGCCAGCAGACAGGACAGGGATCAGCCCCAGCATTTT. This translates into CASRQDRDQPQHF.

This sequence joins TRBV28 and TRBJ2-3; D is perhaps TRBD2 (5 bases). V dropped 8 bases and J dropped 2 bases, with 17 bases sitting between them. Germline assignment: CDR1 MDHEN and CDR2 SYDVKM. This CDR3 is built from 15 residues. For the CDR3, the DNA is TGTGCCAGCGCGTCCGCGAGGGTATTCACAGATACGCAGTATTTT. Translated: CASASARVFTDTQYF.

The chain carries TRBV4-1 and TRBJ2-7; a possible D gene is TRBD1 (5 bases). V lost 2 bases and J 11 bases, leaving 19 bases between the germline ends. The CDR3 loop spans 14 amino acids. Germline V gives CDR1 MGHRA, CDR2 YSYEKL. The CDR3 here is CASSQREADSKKYF. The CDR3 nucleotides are TGCGCCAGCAGCCAAAGAGAAGCCGACAGTAAAAAGTACTTC.

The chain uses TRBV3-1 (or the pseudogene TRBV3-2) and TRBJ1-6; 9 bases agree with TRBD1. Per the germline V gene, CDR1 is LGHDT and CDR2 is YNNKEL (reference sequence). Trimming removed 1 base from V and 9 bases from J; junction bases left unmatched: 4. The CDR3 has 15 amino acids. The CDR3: CASSQGATGGSPLHF. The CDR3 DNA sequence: TGTGCCAGCAGCCAAGGCGCGACAGGGGGTTCACCCCTCCACTTT.

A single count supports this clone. In nucleotides, the CDR3 is TGCAGTGCTAACAGGGAAAAAGAGCAGTTCTTC. The encoded protein is CSANREKEQFF. The rearrangement uses TRBV20-1 and TRBJ2-1; a possible D gene is TRBD1 (6 bases). Germline CDR1 is DFQATT and CDR2 is SNEGSKA (reference sequence). V was clipped by 4 bases and J by 10 bases, with 11 bases between them. The CDR3 has 11 amino acids.

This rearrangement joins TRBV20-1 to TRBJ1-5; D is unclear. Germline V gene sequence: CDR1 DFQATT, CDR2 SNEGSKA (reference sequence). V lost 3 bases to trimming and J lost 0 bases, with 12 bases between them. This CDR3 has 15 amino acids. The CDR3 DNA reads TGCAGTGCTAGTGTTTACAGAAATAGCAATCAGCCCCAGCATTTT. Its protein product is CSASVYRNSNQPQHF.

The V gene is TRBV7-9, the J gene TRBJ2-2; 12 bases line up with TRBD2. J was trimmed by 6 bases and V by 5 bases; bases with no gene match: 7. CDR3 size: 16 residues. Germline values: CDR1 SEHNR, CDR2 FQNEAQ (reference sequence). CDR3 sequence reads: CASSITSGRMAGELFF. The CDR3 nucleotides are TGTGCCAGCAGCATAACTAGCGGGAGGATGGCCGGGGAGCTGTTTTTT.

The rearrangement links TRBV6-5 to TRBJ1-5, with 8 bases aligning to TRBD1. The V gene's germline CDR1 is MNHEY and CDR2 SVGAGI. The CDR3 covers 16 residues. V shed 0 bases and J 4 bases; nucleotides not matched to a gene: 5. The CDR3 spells CASSYSGQAKNQPQHF. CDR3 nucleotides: TGTGCCAGCAGTTACTCGGGACAGGCAAAAAATCAGCCCCAGCATTTT.

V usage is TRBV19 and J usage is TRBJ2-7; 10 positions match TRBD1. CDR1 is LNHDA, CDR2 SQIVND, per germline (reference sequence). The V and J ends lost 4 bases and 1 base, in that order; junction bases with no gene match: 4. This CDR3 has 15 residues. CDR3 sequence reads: CASSTGQGGSYEQYF. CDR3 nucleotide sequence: TGTGCCAGTAGTACCGGACAGGGGGGTTCCTACGAGCAGTACTTC.

CDR3 DNA: TGTGCCAGCAGTGTCGGACAGGGCGAACCCCAGCATTTT. This encodes CASSVGQGEPQHF. The chain combines TRBV2 with TRBJ1-5; 8 bases align to TRBD1. Germline CDR1 and CDR2: SNHLY and FYNNEI. This CDR3 is 13 amino acids long. Trimming cost V 4 bases and J 10 bases; bases outside gene matches: 6.

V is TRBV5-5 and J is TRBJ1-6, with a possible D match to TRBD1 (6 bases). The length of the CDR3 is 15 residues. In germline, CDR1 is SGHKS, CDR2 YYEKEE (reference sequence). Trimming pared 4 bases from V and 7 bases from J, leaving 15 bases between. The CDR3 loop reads CASSVDSRTNSPLHF. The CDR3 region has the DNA TGTGCCAGCAGCGTGGACAGCCGTACCAATTCACCCCTCCACTTT.

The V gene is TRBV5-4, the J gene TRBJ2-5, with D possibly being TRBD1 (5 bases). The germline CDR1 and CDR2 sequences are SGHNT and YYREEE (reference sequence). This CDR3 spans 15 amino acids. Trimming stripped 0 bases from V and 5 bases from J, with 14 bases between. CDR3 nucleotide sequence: TGTGCCAGCAGCTTGGGGACACCTGGTTTCGAGACCCAGTACTTC. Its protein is CASSLGTPGFETQYF. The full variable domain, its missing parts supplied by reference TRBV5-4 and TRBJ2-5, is ETGVTQSPTHLIKTRGQQVTLRCSSQSGHNTVSWYQQALGQGPQFIFQYYREEENGRGNFPPRFSGLQFPNYSSELNVNALELDDSALYLCASSLGTPGFETQYFGPGTRLLVL.

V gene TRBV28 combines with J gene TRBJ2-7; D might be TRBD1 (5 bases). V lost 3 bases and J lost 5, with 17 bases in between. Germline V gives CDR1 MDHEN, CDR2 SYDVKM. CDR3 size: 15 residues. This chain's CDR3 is CASSLVGAVLDEQYF. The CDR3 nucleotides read TGTGCCAGCAGTTTGGTTGGGGCAGTTTTGGACGAGCAGTACTTC.

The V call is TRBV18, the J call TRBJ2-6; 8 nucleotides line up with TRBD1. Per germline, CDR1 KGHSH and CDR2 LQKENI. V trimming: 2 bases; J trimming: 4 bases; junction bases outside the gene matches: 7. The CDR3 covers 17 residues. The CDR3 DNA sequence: TGTGCCAGCTCACCAGGGCCAGGGGGCGCCGGGGCCAACGTCCTGACTTTC. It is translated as CASSPGPGGAGANVLTF. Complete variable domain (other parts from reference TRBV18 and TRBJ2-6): NAGVMQNPRHLVRRRGQEARLRCSPMKGHSHVYWYRQLPEEGLKFMVYLQKENIIDESGMPKERFSAEFPKEGPSILRIQQVVRGDSAAYFCASSPGPGGAGANVLTFGAGSRLTVL.

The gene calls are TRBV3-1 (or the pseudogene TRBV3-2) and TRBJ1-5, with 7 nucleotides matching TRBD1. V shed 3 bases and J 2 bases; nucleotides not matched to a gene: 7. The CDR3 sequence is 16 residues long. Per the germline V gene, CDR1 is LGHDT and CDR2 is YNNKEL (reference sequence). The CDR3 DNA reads TGTGCCAGCAGCCACCAGGGGGTTCGGGGCAATCAGCCCCAGCATTTT. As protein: CASSHQGVRGNQPQHF.